The 11 T cell receptor beta chains below come from one sample, sequenced in a study of T cells after yellow fever vaccination. TCRdb redid the calling of the 5' RACE reads with MiXCR, one entry per CDR3 protein. The sample lists fewer than 100,000 distinct CDR3 sequences, roughly 5.2% occurring once. Sequenced material: CD8+ T cells sorted from PBMCs, taken 10 days after the yellow fever booster vaccination. The receptors shown here come from a man aged 18 to 30 who received the YFV17D yellow fever vaccine.

There are many counts of this clonotype. V is TRBV29-1 and J is TRBJ2-3; the D call may be TRBD1 or TRBD2 (6 bases each). V was shortened by 1 base and J by 6 bases, with 14 bases between the two germline ends. Germline assignment: CDR1 SQVTM and CDR2 ANQGSEA. This CDR3 is built from 14 residues. The CDR3 nucleotides are TGCAGCGTTGAAGGGGGCCAAGGGGGGGATACGCAGTATTTT. Translating gives CSVEGGQGGDTQYF.

This clonotype has a count of ten or more. This sequence joins TRBV6-5 and TRBJ1-1, with D unclear. Germline CDR1 MNHEY, CDR2 SVGAGI. V lost 6 bases and J 8 bases, leaving 13 bases between the germline ends. The CDR3 is made up of 12 amino acids. The CDR3 region is CASRNPRLEAFF. The CDR3 DNA follows: TGTGCCAGCAGGAACCCACGGCTCGAAGCTTTCTTT.

This clonotype has more than one count but fewer than ten. The chain is built from TRBV5-6 and TRBJ1-2; 7 bases match TRBD1. This CDR3 has 15 residues. V lost 3 bases and J lost 3; bases outside the gene matches: 8. Germline loops: CDR1 SGHDT, CDR2 YYEEEE. Written as DNA, the CDR3 is TGTGCCAGCAGCTCAGGGGGGGCAGCCTACTATGGCTACACCTTC. This translates into CASSSGGAAYYGYTF.

The rearrangement joins TRBV7-2 to TRBJ1-5; 8 positions match TRBD1. Losses at the gene ends were 1 base for V and 10 bases for J; bases not matched to a gene: 15. Looked up from germline, CDR1 is SGHTA and CDR2 is FQGNSA. CDR3 length: 17 residues. The CDR3 is CASSLGGPGQGVSPQHF. CDR3 nucleotide sequence: TGTGCCAGCAGCTTAGGAGGGCCAGGACAGGGAGTCTCACCCCAGCATTTT.

The table lists this clonotype with a few counts. The gene calls are TRBV4-3 and TRBJ1-2, with 7 bases aligning to TRBD1. The V and J ends lost 0 bases and 8 bases, in that order; junction bases with no gene match: 15. Germline CDR1 reads LGHNA; CDR2 reads YSLEER. The CDR3 is made up of 17 amino acids. Here the CDR3 reads CASSQEDRAGLFGGYTF. DNA for the CDR3: TGCGCCAGCAGCCAAGAAGACAGGGCGGGCCTATTTGGGGGCTACACCTTC.

This chain uses TRBV14 with TRBJ2-2; 9 positions agree with TRBD1. V lost 6 bases, J lost 1 base, and 9 bases stayed unmatched. The CDR3 has 17 amino acids. The germline V gene encodes CDR1 SGHDN and CDR2 FVKESK. CDR3 DNA sequence: TGTGCCAGCAGTAAGACCGGGACAGGGCGGAACACCGGGGAGCTGTTTTTT. Its translation: CASSKTGTGRNTGELFF.

The chain is built from TRBV7-9 and TRBJ1-1; D ambiguous. V was shortened by 0 bases and J by 4 bases, with 12 bases between the two germline ends. The CDR3 is 15 amino acids. In germline, CDR1 is SEHNR, CDR2 FQNEAQ (reference sequence). CDR3 coding DNA: TGTGCCAGCAGCTTAGCGCTAGTGGTGGGCACTGAAGCTTTCTTT. Amino acids: CASSLALVVGTEAFF. Combining the CDR3 with reference TRBV7-9 and TRBJ1-1 gives the whole variable domain DTGVSQNPRHKITKRGQNVTFRCDPISEHNRLYWYRQTLGQGPEFLTYFQNEAQLEKSRLLSDRFSAERPKGSFSTLEIQRTEQGDSAMYLCASSLALVVGTEAFFGQGTRLTVV.

This clonotype was observed many times. This chain links TRBV12-3 or TRBV12-4 with TRBJ2-3, with 14 positions matching TRBD2. The CDR3 length is 15 residues. V dropped 7 bases and J dropped 6; count of bases not matched to a gene: 6. This CDR3 reads CASTRTSGGLDTQYF. In DNA, the CDR3 is TGTGCCAGCACCCGGACTAGCGGGGGGTTGGATACGCAGTATTTT.

The chain has TRBV7-2 and TRBJ1-1; a possible D gene is TRBD1 (6 bases). The germline gives CDR1 SGHTA, CDR2 FQGNSA. V dropped 1 base and J dropped 0 bases, with 21 bases sitting between them. The CDR3 is 19 amino acids. CDR3 DNA: TGTGCCAGCAGCTTAGTCGCAACCCGACAGGACCTCATGAACACTGAAGCTTTCTTT. Amino acid sequence: CASSLVATRQDLMNTEAFF.

This clonotype occurred many times. This rearrangement joins TRBV7-3 to TRBJ2-7, with 13 bases matching TRBD2. The CDR3 is 16 amino acids. Germline values: CDR1 SGHTA, CDR2 FQGTGA. J lost 2 bases, V lost 1 base, and 2 bases had no gene match. CDR3 amino acids: CASSLRGLAGPYEQYV. CDR3 coding DNA: TGTGCCAGCAGCTTAAGGGGACTAGCGGGGCCCTACGAGCAGTACGTC.

This clonotype was seen ten or more times. The rearrangement links TRBV20-1 to TRBJ2-5; 10 nucleotides align to TRBD1. The V segment lost 5 bases and the J segment 5 bases; nucleotides outside the gene matches: 8. The CDR3 has 14 residues. Germline CDR1 DFQATT, CDR2 SNEGSKA (reference sequence). The CDR3 DNA reads TGCAGTGCTCGGGACAGGGGACTCTGGGAGACCCAGTACTTC. This codes for CSARDRGLWETQYF.